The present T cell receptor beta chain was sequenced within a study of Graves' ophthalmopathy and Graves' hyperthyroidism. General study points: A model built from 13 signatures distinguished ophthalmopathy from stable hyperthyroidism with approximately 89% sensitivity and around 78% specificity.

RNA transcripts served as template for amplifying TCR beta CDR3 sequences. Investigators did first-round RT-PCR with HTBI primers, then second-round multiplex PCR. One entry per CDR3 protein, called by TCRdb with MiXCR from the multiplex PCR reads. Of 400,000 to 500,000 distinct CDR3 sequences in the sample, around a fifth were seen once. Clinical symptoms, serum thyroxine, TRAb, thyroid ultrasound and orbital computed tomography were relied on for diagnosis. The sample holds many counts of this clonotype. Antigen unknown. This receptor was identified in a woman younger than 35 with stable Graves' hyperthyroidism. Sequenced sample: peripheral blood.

This CDR3 reads CASSLASVYGYTF. CDR3 coding DNA: TGTGCCAGCAGCTTAGCGTCAGTCTATGGCTACACCTTC. The chain joins TRBV7-2 to TRBJ1-2; D gene uncertain. This CDR3 region has 13 residues. V lost 0 bases and J lost 4, with 6 bases in between. The V gene's germline CDR1 is SGHTA and CDR2 FQGNSA.